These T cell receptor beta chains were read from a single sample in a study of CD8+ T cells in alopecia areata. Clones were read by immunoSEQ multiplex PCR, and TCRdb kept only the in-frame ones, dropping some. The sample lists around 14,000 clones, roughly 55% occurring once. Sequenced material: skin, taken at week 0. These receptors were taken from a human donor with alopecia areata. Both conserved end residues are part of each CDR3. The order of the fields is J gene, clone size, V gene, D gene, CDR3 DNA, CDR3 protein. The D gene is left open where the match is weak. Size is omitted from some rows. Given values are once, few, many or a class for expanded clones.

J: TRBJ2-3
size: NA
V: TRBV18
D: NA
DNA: TGTGCCAGCTCACTAGGGCGGCCCCGGGCAGATACGCAGTATTTT
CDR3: CASSLGRPRADTQYF

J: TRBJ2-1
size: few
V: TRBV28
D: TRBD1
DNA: TGTGCCAGCAGTTTAGCCGGGACAGGGCGGTCGGATGAGCAGTTCTTC
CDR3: CASSLAGTGRSDEQFF

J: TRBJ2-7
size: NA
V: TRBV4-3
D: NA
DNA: TGCGCCAGCAGCCGCAGCTTGGGCCGTATCTACGAGCAGTACTTC
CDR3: CASSRSLGRIYEQYF

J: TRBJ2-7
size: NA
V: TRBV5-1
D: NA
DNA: TGCGCCAGCAGCTTGGATAACGGAGGGGGCTACGAGCAGTACTTC
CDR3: CASSLDNGGGYEQYF

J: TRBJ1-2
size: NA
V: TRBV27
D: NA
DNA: TGTGCCAGCAGTCCTCTCACATTGGGGGACTATGGCTACACCTTC
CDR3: CASSPLTLGDYGYTF

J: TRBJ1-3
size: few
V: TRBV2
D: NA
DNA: TGTGCCAGCACCGCCGGGACATCCGGAAACACCATATATTTT
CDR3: CASTAGTSGNTIYF

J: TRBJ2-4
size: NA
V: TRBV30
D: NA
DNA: TGTGCCTGGAGTCCCCCTGCTGGGCTAGCCAAAAACATTCAGTACTTC
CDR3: CAWSPPAGLAKNIQYF

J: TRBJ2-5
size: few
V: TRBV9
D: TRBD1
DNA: TGTGCCAGCAGCGAGCGACAGGGGGAGACCCAGTACTTC
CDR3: CASSERQGETQYF

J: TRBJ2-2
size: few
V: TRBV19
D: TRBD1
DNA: TGTGCCAGTAGTATGGGAACAGGGGCCATCACCGGGGAGCTGTTTTTT
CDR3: CASSMGTGAITGELFF

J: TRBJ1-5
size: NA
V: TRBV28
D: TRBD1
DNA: TGTGCCAGCAGATTGGGACAGGGGAGTAATCAGCCCCAGCATTTT
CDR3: CASRLGQGSNQPQHF

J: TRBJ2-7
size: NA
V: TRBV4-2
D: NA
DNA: TGTGCCAGCAGCCAAGAGGTGGGCTCAGGGAGCTACGAGCAGTACTTC
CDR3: CASSQEVGSGSYEQYF

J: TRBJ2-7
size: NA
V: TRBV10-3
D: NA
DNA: TGTGCCACCCAGGCGCTCTACGAGCAGTACTTC
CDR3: CATQALYEQYF

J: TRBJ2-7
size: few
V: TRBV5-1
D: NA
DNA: TGCGCCAGCACCAGGGCAGGGAGCGGCGAGCAGTACTTC
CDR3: CASTRAGSGEQYF

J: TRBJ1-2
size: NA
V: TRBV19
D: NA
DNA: TGCGCCAGTAGTGGCTGGGTCGGCTATGGCTACACCTTC
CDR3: CASSGWVGYGYTF

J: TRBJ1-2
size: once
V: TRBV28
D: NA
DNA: TGTGCCAGCAGTTTAGTTGCCGCAGGGGCAAACTATGGCTACACCTTC
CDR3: CASSLVAAGANYGYTF

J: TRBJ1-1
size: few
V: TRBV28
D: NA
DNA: TGTGCCAGCAGTTTATACGGGTTCACTGAAGCTTTCTTT
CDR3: CASSLYGFTEAFF

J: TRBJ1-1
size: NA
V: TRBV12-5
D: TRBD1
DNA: TGTGCTAGTGGTTTGCCCCCGACAGGGTACACTGAAGCTTTCTTT
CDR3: CASGLPPTGYTEAFF